The source of this T cell receptor (beta chain) is a study of T cell responses to AZD1222 COVID-19 vaccine. The germline V gene has CDR1 MNHNS and CDR2 SASEGT. Deletions cut 3 bases from V and 3 bases from J, with 3 bases between. This CDR3 has 12 amino acids. Sequenced by immunoSEQ multiplex PCR; TCRdb stores in-frame clones only, minus some. The sample consists of about 140,000 clones, around 89% of them appearing once. The V and J genes are TRBV6-1 and TRBJ1-3; D gene ambiguous. The sample in question was peripheral blood, obtained on day 0 of AZD1222 vaccination. The TCR sequence derives from an adult in good health. Here the CDR3 reads CASSDNGNTIYF. The CDR3 nucleotides are TGTGCCAGCAGTGATAATGGAAACACCATATATTTT.